This TCR beta chain was captured in a study of cytomegalovirus exposure and HLA in healthy donors. Study-wide findings and caveats: It was reportedly the case that the classifier diagnosed cytomegalovirus status with high specificity and sensitivity. In vitro assays verified that three CMV-associated chains recognized CMV antigens specifically.

The CDR3 is made up of 15 amino acids. J gave up 2 bases and V 4 bases, and 8 bases lay outside the gene matches. Germline lookup yields CDR1 SGHRS and CDR2 YFSETQ. TCRdb keeps only in-frame clones here, not all; method: immunoSEQ multiplex PCR. The sample lists 250,000 to 300,000 clones, nearly 90% seen once, with 0.37% in the top ten. This clone was seen just once. Its antigen remains unknown. This clonotype originated in a woman aged 18-29 years in good health and CMV-seronegative. The chain joins TRBV5-1 to TRBJ2-5; 7 bases match TRBD1. The sample comprised PBMCs. CDR3: CASSPGQRLQETQYF. DNA of the CDR3: TGCGCCAGCAGCCCGGGACAGAGACTTCAAGAGACCCAGTACTTC.